This TCR beta chain was identified during a study of T cell responses to AZD1222 COVID-19 vaccine. General study findings and limits: Every sample of the repertoires postdated the peak T cell response.

The trim removed 7 bases at V and 3 bases at J, leaving 11 bases unmatched. The CDR3 covers 16 residues. Looked up from germline, CDR1 is LNHDA and CDR2 is SQIVND (reference sequence). Turning to this clone: Its antigen is undetermined.

Sequencing was performed with immunoSEQ multiplex PCR; in TCRdb, only in-frame clones are kept and a portion is missing. In the table there are about 110,000 clones, 90% of which are singletons. The receptor's source is an adult who received the AZD1222 COVID-19 vaccine. J is TRBJ2-1 and V is TRBV19; 8 nucleotides line up with TRBD2. Specimen: peripheral blood, collected 28 days after the second AZD1222 dose. The CDR3 sequence: CASTDGGAAGYNEQFF. For the CDR3, the DNA is TGTGCCAGTACCGACGGGGGGGCAGCGGGCTACAATGAGCAGTTCTTC.